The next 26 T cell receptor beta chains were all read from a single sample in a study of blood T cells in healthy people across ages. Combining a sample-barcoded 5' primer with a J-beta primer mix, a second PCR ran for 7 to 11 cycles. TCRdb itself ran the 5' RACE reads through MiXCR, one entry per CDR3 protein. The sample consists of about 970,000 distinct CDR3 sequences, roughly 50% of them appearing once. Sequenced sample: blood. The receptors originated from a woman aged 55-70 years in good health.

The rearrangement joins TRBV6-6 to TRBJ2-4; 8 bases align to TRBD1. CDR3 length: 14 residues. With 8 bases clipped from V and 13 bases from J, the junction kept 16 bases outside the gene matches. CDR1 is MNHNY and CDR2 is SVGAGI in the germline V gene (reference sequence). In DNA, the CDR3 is TGTGCCAGCTGGGGAGGACAGGGAATAAATGAGCAGTACTTC. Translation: CASWGGQGINEQYF.

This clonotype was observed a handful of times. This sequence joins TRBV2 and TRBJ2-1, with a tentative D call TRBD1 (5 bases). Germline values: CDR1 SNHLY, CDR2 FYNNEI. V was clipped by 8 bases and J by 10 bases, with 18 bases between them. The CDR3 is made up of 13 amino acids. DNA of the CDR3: TGTGCCAGCGGTGGACAAATCCTAGGGGAGCAGTTCTTC. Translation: CASGGQILGEQFF.

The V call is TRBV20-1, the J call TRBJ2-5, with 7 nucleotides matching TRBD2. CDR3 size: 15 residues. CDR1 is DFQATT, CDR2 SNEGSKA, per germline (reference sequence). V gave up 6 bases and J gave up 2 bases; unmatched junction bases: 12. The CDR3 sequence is CSARRPGLPQETQYF. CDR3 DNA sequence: TGCAGTGCCAGGAGGCCGGGACTACCTCAAGAGACCCAGTACTTC.

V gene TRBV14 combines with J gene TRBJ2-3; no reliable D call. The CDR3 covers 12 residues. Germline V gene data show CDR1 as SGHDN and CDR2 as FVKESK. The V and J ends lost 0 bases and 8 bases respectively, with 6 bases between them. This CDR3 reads CASSQDTATQYF. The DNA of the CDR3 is TGTGCCAGCAGCCAAGACACGGCTACGCAGTATTTT.

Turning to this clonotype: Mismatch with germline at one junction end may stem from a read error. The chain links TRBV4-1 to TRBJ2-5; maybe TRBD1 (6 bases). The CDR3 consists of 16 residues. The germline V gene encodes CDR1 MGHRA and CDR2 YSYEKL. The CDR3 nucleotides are TGCACCAGCAGCCAAGTCCTGACAGGACTTAGAGAGACCCAGTACTTC. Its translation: CTSSQVLTGLRETQYF.

CDR3 protein: CASRKRDSAYEQYF. CDR3 bases: TGTGCCAGCAGGAAAAGGGACAGTGCCTACGAGCAGTACTTC. This chain links TRBV13 with TRBJ2-7, with TRBD1 matching 7 bases. Germline assignment: CDR1 PRHDT and CDR2 FYEKMQ (reference sequence). This CDR3 contains 14 residues. V was pared by 6 bases and J by 2 bases, with 7 bases of the junction left unmatched.

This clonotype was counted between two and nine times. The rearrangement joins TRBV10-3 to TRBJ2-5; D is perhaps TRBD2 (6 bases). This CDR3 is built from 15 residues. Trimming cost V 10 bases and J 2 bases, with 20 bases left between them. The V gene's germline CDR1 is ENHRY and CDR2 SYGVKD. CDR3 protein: CATAGQVADQETQYF. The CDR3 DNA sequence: TGTGCCACCGCTGGCCAGGTAGCGGATCAAGAGACCCAGTACTTC.

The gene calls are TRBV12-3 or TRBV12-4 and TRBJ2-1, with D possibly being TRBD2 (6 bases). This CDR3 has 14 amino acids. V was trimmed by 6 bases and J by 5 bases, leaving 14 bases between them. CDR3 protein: CASSRDSLNNEQFF. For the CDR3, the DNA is TGTGCCAGCAGCCGGGACTCGCTTAACAATGAGCAGTTCTTC.

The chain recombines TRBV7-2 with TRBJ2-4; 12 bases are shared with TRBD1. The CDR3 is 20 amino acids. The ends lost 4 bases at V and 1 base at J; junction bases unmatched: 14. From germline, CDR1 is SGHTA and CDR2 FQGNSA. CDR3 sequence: CASSSPGGTGGFRAKNIQYF. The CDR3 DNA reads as TGTGCCAGCAGCTCCCCAGGTGGGACAGGGGGCTTCCGGGCCAAAAACATTCAGTACTTC.

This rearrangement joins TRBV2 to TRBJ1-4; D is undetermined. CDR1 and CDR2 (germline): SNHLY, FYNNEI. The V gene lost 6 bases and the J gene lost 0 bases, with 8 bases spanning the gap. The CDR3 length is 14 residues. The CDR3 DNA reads TGTGCCAGCAGGGAGAGGGCAACTAATGAAAAACTGTTTTTT. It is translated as CASRERATNEKLFF.

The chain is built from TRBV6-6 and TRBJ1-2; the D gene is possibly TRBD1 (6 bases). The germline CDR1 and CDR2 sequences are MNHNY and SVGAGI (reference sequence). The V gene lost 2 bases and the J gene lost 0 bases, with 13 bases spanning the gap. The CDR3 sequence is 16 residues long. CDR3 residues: CASSYKGGEPNYGYTF. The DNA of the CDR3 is TGTGCCAGCAGTTACAAGGGGGGCGAACCTAACTATGGCTACACCTTC.

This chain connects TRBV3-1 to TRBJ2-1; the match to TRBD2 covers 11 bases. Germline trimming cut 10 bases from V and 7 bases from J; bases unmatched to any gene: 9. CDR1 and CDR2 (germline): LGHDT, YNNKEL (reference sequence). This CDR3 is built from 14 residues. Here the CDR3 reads CATQTSGMGNEQFF. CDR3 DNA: TGTGCCACGCAGACTAGCGGGATGGGGAATGAGCAGTTCTTC.

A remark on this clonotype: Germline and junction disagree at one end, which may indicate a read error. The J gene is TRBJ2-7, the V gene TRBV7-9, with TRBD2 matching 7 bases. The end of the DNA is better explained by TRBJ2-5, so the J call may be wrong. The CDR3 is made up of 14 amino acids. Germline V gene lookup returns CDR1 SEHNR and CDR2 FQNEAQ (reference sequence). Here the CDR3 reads CASSLAALWETQYF. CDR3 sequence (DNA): TGTGCCAGCAGCCTAGCGGCATTGTGGGAGACCCAGTACTTC.

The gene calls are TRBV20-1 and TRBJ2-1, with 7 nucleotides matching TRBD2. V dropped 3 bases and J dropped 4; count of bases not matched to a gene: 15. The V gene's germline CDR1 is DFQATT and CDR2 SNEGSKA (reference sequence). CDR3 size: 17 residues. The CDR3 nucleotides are TGCAGTGCTAGGGCTAGCGGAAGCCTGGAGTTTTACAATGAGCAGTTCTTC. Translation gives CSARASGSLEFYNEQFF.

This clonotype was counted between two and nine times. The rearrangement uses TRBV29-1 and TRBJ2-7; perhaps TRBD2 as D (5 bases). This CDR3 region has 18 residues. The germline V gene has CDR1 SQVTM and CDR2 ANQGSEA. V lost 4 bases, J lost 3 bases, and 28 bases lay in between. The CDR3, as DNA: TGCAGCGTTGTCAACCCTTTTTCTAGCTCGTTCGCGATCTACGAGCAGTACTTC. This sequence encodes CSVVNPFSSSFAIYEQYF.

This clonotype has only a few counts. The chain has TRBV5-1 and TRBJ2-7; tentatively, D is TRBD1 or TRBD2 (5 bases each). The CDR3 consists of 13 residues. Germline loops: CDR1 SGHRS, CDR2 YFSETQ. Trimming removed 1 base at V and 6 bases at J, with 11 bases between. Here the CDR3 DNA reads TGCGCCAGCAGCTTGCCTGGGGCGGGCGAGCAGTACTTC. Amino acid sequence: CASSLPGAGEQYF.

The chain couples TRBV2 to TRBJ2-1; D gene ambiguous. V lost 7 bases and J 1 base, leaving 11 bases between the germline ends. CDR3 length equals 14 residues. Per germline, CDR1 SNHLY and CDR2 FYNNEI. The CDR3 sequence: CASTPGRSYNEQFF. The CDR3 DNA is TGTGCCAGCACTCCCGGCAGATCCTACAATGAGCAGTTCTTC.

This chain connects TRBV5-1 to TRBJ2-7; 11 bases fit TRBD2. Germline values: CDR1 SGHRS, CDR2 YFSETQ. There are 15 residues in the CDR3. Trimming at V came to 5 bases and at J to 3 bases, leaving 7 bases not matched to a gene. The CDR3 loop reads CASRFSGREDYEQYF. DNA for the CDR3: TGCGCCAGCAGATTTAGCGGGAGGGAGGACTACGAGCAGTACTTC.

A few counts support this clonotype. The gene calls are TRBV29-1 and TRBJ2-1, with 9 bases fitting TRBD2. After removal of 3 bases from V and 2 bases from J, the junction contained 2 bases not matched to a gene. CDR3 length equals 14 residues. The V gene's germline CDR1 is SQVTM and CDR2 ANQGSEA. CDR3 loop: CSVDSGRTYNEQFF. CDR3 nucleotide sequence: TGCAGCGTTGATAGCGGGAGAACCTACAATGAGCAGTTCTTC.

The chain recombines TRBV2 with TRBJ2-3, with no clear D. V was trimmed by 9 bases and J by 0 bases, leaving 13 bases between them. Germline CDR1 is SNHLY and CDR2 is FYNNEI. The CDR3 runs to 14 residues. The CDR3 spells CASQLLGSTDTQYF. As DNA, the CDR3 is TGTGCCAGTCAGCTACTCGGTAGCACAGATACGCAGTATTTT.

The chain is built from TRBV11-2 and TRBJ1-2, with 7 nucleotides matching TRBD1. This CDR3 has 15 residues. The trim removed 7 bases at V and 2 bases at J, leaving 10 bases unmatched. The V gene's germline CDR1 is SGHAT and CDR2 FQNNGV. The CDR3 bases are TGTGCCAGCATCCTTGACAGGGATGCCAACTATGGCTACACCTTC. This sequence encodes CASILDRDANYGYTF.

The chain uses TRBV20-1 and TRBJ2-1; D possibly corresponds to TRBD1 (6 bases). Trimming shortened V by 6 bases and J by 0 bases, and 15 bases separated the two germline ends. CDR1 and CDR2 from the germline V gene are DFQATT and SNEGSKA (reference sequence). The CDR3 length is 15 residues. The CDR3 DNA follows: TGCAGTGCAGAGAGACAGGAAAGCTCCTACAATGAGCAGTTCTTC. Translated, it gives CSAERQESSYNEQFF.

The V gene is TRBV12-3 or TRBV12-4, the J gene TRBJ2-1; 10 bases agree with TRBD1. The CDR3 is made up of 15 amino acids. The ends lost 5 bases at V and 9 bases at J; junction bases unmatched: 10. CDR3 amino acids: CASSHTGTGDREQFF. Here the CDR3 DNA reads TGTGCCAGCAGTCATACCGGGACAGGGGACCGTGAGCAGTTCTTC.

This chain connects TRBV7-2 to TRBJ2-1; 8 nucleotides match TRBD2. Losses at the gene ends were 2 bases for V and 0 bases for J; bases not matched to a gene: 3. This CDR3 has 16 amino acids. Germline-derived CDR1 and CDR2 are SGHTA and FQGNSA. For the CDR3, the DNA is TGTGCCAGCAGCTTAAAGCGGGAGAGCTCCTACAATGAGCAGTTCTTC. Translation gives CASSLKRESSYNEQFF.

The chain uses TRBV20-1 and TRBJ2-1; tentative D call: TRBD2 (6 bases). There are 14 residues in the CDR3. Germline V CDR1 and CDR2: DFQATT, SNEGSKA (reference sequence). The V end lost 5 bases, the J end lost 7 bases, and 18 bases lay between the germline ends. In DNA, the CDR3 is TGCAGTGCTCCTCCGGGAGTACAAGCAAATGAGCAGTTCTTC. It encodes CSAPPGVQANEQFF.

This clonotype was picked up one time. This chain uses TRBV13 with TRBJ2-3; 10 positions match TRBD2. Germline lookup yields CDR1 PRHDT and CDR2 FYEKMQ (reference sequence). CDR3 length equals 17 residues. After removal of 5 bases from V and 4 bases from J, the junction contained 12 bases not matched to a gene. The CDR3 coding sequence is TGTGCCAGCAGCCCCTTAGCGGGAGGATGGAGCCCAGATACGCAGTATTTT. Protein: CASSPLAGGWSPDTQYF.